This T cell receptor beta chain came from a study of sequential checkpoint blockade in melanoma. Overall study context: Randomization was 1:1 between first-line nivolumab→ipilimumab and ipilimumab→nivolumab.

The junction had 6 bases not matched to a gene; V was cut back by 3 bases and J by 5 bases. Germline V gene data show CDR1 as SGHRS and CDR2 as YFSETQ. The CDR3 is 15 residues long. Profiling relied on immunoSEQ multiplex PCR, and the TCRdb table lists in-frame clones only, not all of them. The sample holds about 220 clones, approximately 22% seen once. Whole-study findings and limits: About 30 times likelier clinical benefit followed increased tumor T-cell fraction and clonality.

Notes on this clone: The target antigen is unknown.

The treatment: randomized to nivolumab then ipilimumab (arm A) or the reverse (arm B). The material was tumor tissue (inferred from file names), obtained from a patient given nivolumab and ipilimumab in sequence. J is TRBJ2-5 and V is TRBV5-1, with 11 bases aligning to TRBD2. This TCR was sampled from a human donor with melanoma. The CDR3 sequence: CASSYLTSGSETQYF. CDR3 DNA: TGCGCCAGCAGCTACCTAACTAGCGGGAGTGAGACCCAGTACTTC.